The 27 T cell receptor beta chains reported below all come from one sample, sequenced in a study of T cell clonotyping in hematopoietic cell transplantation. Generated by immunoSEQ multiplex PCR, the TCRdb table keeps only in-frame clones and is missing some. This sample has about 41,000 clones, with around 84% found just once. Time point denoted: recipient sample about 28 days before transplant, after cytoreduction. Source: peripheral blood mononuclear cells, taken before stem cell transplant. The receptors shown here come from a man in his 60s with acute myeloid leukemia. Some clones in this sample may be carry-over from other donors' samples.

The rearrangement links TRBV5-1 to TRBJ2-7; the match to TRBD1 covers 9 bases. This CDR3 contains 17 residues. V trimming: 4 bases; J trimming: 2 bases; junction bases outside the gene matches: 13. Per the germline V gene, CDR1 is SGHRS and CDR2 is YFSETQ. Here the CDR3 DNA reads TGCGCCAGCAGCCACCAGGATTCGGGACAGGGAACCTACGAGCAGTACTTC. Protein: CASSHQDSGQGTYEQYF. Variable domain in full (rest from reference TRBV5-1 and TRBJ2-7): KAGVTQTPRYLIKTRGQQVTLSCSPISGHRSVSWYQQTPGQGLQFLFEYFSETQRNKGNFPGRFSGRQFSNSRSEMNVSTLELGDSALYLCASSHQDSGQGTYEQYFGPGTRLTVT.

The rearrangement joins TRBV7-2 to TRBJ1-2; no clear D gene. Germline-derived CDR1 and CDR2 are SGHTA and FQGNSA. CDR3 length equals 13 residues. V was pared by 2 bases and J by 4 bases, with 8 bases between. The CDR3 coding sequence is TGTGCCAGCAGCTTAACTGCTGCCTATGGCTACACCTTC. Translating gives CASSLTAAYGYTF.

The CDR3: CASRDKTGFNSPLHF. CDR3 in DNA: TGTGCCAGCAGGGACAAGACAGGGTTTAATTCACCCCTCCACTTT. The chain employs TRBV2 and TRBJ1-6; 7 positions match TRBD1. V trimming: 6 bases; J trimming: 6 bases; junction bases outside the gene matches: 8. The germline V gene encodes CDR1 SNHLY and CDR2 FYNNEI. CDR3 length: 15 amino acids. The full variable domain, completed using reference TRBV2 and TRBJ1-6, is EPEVTQTPSHQVTQMGQEVILRCVPISNHLYFYWYRQILGQKVEFLVSFYNNEISEKSEIFDDQFSVERPDGSNFTLKIRSTKLEDSAMYFCASRDKTGFNSPLHFGNGTRLTVT.

V usage is TRBV7-2 and J usage is TRBJ2-7; 7 nucleotides align to TRBD1. Germline assignment: CDR1 SGHTA and CDR2 FQGNSA. The CDR3 sequence is 16 residues long. V was clipped by 4 bases and J by 0 bases; unmatched bases: 9. CDR3 residues: CASSSSPGQLSYEQYF. The CDR3 bases are TGTGCCAGCAGCTCCTCCCCGGGACAGCTCTCCTACGAGCAGTACTTC.

The chain employs TRBV2 and TRBJ1-4; tentative D call: TRBD1 (5 bases). The CDR3 extends over 15 amino acids. V shed 2 bases and J shed 8 bases, with 15 bases lying between them. Germline lookup yields CDR1 SNHLY and CDR2 FYNNEI. CDR3 nucleotides: TGTGCCAGCAGTGAACGGGGGGGGTTGTGGGAAAAACTGTTTTTT. Encoded protein: CASSERGGLWEKLFF.

This clone was counted a few times. CDR3 region: CASSLGGLEQYF. CDR3 bases: TGCGCCAGCAGCTTGGGGGGCCTCGAGCAGTACTTC. V is TRBV5-1 and J is TRBJ2-7; perhaps TRBD1 as D (5 bases). V lost 0 bases, J lost 6 bases, and 7 bases lay in between. The CDR3 covers 12 residues. Germline V gene lookup returns CDR1 SGHRS and CDR2 YFSETQ.

The chain's CDR3 is CASSVSPSGEQYF. CDR3 coding DNA: TGTGCCAGCAGTGTATCCCCCAGCGGGGAGCAGTACTTC. This sequence joins TRBV2 and TRBJ2-7; tentatively, D is TRBD2 (6 bases). Germline values: CDR1 SNHLY, CDR2 FYNNEI. The length of the CDR3 is 13 residues. Trimming removed 4 bases at V and 7 bases at J, with 14 bases between. Filled out from reference TRBV2 and TRBJ2-7, the complete variable domain reads EPEVTQTPSHQVTQMGQEVILRCVPISNHLYFYWYRQILGQKVEFLVSFYNNEISEKSEIFDDQFSVERPDGSNFTLKIRSTKLEDSAMYFCASSVSPSGEQYFGPGTRLTVT.

This chain links TRBV5-1 with TRBJ2-3, with 8 positions matching TRBD1. Germline loops: CDR1 SGHRS, CDR2 YFSETQ. The junction had 8 bases not matched to a gene; V was cut back by 4 bases and J by 1 base. CDR3 length equals 16 residues. The CDR3 protein is CASSMAGGSGTDTQYF. In DNA, the CDR3 is TGCGCCAGCAGCATGGCAGGGGGCTCTGGCACAGATACGCAGTATTTT. The complete variable domain, with remaining parts taken from reference TRBV5-1 and TRBJ2-3, reads KAGVTQTPRYLIKTRGQQVTLSCSPISGHRSVSWYQQTPGQGLQFLFEYFSETQRNKGNFPGRFSGRQFSNSRSEMNVSTLELGDSALYLCASSMAGGSGTDTQYFGPGTRLTVL.

This chain joins TRBV5-6 and TRBJ1-3; TRBD1 matches 7 bases. Per the germline V gene, CDR1 is SGHDT and CDR2 is YYEEEE. The CDR3 runs to 15 residues. Unmatched junction bases numbered 7, after V lost 5 bases and J lost 2 bases. The CDR3 region is CASREKTGTGNTIYF. CDR3 bases: TGTGCCAGCAGGGAAAAGACAGGGACTGGAAACACCATATATTTT.

The chain recombines TRBV7-3 with TRBJ2-3; tentatively, D is TRBD2 (5 bases). The CDR3 runs 14 residues. Germline loops: CDR1 SGHTA, CDR2 FQGTGA. Deletions cut 3 bases from V and 4 bases from J, with 11 bases between. In DNA form, the CDR3 reads TGTGCCAGCAGCTTCGGGAATTGGGCAGATACGCAGTATTTT. The encoded protein is CASSFGNWADTQYF.

The gene calls are TRBV9 and TRBJ2-3; TRBD2 agrees at 7 bases. CDR1 and CDR2 from the germline V gene are SGDLS and YYNGEE. The CDR3 is 14 amino acids. Trimming removed 3 bases from V and 2 bases from J; junction bases left unmatched: 3. The CDR3: CASSAGGFTDTQYF. The CDR3 DNA reads as TGTGCCAGCAGCGCCGGGGGGTTCACAGATACGCAGTATTTT.

The gene calls are TRBV28 and TRBJ1-4; unclear D gene. Trimming took 6 bases from V and 0 from J, leaving 14 bases between them. The CDR3 runs to 16 residues. CDR1 MDHEN and CDR2 SYDVKM come from the germline V gene. The CDR3 here is CASSPPGSATNEKLFF. For the CDR3, the DNA is TGTGCCAGCAGCCCTCCCGGGAGCGCAACTAATGAAAAACTGTTTTTT.

This clone appeared a few times. The V gene is TRBV29-1, the J gene TRBJ1-2, with TRBD1 as a possible D gene (5 bases). Per germline, CDR1 SQVTM and CDR2 ANQGSEA. This CDR3 contains 15 residues. Trimming left V 2 bases short and J 4 bases short, with 17 bases between. In nucleotides, the CDR3 is TGCAGCGTTGAACCCAGGGAAAGAGTGATCTATGGCTACACCTTC. It is translated as CSVEPRERVIYGYTF.

J is TRBJ2-5 and V is TRBV10-3; D is possibly TRBD1 or TRBD2 (5 bases each). CDR1 is ENHRY and CDR2 is SYGVKD in the germline V gene. The CDR3 extends over 14 amino acids. V lost 4 bases and J 5 bases, leaving 14 bases between the germline ends. The chain's CDR3 is CAISGDRGLETQYF. DNA for the CDR3: TGTGCCATCAGTGGGGACCGGGGTTTGGAGACCCAGTACTTC.

This sequence joins TRBV5-1 and TRBJ2-2; D is possibly TRBD1 (6 bases). CDR1 and CDR2 from the germline V gene are SGHRS and YFSETQ. With 3 bases removed from V and 0 bases from J, the gap between germline ends came to 6 bases. CDR3 size: 14 residues. The DNA of the CDR3 is TGCGCCAGCAGCTGGACAGCGAACACCGGGGAGCTGTTTTTT. Translated: CASSWTANTGELFF.

V gene TRBV4-3 combines with J gene TRBJ1-4, with a tentative D call TRBD1 (5 bases). There are 18 residues in the CDR3. Germline loops: CDR1 LGHNA, CDR2 YSLEER. With 3 bases removed from V and 1 base from J, the gap between germline ends came to 18 bases. The CDR3 sequence is CASSQGGSALRTNEKLFF. CDR3 DNA sequence: TGCGCCAGCAGCCAGGGGGGGTCAGCCTTGCGAACTAATGAAAAACTGTTTTTT.

The chain has TRBV7-6 and TRBJ1-3; D gene uncertain. The CDR3 runs to 15 residues. CDR1 and CDR2 (germline): SGHVS, FNYEAQ. Trimming removed 6 bases from V and 0 bases from J, with 12 bases in between. This chain's CDR3 is CASRDRGVSGNTIYF. In nucleotides, the CDR3 is TGTGCCAGCAGGGACCGGGGAGTCTCTGGAAACACCATATATTTT.

This rearrangement joins TRBV9 to TRBJ1-6; weak D call: TRBD1 (5 bases). The CDR3 spans 14 residues. The ends were cut back, 3 bases at V and 7 bases at J, with 11 bases in the middle. CDR1 and CDR2 (germline): SGDLS, YYNGEE. The CDR3: CASSAGPKNSPLHF. CDR3 nucleotide sequence: TGTGCCAGCAGCGCGGGACCGAAGAATTCACCCCTCCACTTT. The whole variable domain, remainder taken from reference TRBV9 and TRBJ1-6, is DSGVTQTPKHLITATGQRVTLRCSPRSGDLSVYWYQQSLDQGLQFLIQYYNGEERAKGNILERFSAQQFPDLHSELNLSSLELGDSALYFCASSAGPKNSPLHFGNGTRLTVT.

The chain employs TRBV11-3 and TRBJ1-1, with D possibly being TRBD1 (5 bases). From germline, CDR1 is SGHNT and CDR2 YENEEA. This CDR3 spans 15 amino acids. With 5 bases removed from V and 4 bases from J, the gap between germline ends came to 17 bases. The CDR3, as DNA: TGTGCCAGCAGCCTGGACCTCCAGGGATTCACTGAAGCTTTCTTT. Translated, it gives CASSLDLQGFTEAFF.

The chain carries TRBV29-1 and TRBJ1-1; D is uncertain. Germline lookup yields CDR1 SQVTM and CDR2 ANQGSEA. The CDR3 runs to 12 residues. V lost 6 bases, J lost 1 base, and 9 bases lay in between. CDR3 loop: CSVLERNTEAFF. The CDR3 DNA follows: TGCAGCGTACTTGAGCGGAACACTGAAGCTTTCTTT.

As concerns this clone: As the CDR3 is not closed by the conserved phenylalanine or tryptophan, this likely results from a read error. The DNA is omitted, as the CDR3 cannot be located on it reliably, and the CDR3 follows TCRdb's listing. The CDR3 here is CASSPGQGQVI. This chain connects TRBV7-9 to TRBJ2-7; TRBD1 is the table's D call and was not checked against the DNA. The germline V gene has CDR1 SEHNR and CDR2 FQNEAQ (reference sequence). Inclusive of both ends, the CDR3 amounts to 11 amino acids.

CDR3 nucleotides: TGTGCCAGTATCGATAGACGCGATGAAGCTTTCTTT. Translated, it gives CASIDRRDEAFF. The V call is TRBV19, the J call TRBJ1-1; the D is unclear. CDR1 and CDR2 (germline): LNHDA, SQIVND (reference sequence). The CDR3 is 12 amino acids. Between the trimmed V and J ends, which lost 7 bases and 7 bases, there was a span of 13 bases.

CDR3 amino acids: CASSSQSRRNTEAFF. The CDR3 DNA reads as TGTGCCAGCAGCTCACAATCTAGGCGGAACACTGAAGCTTTCTTT. The chain uses TRBV11-2 and TRBJ1-1; D remains ambiguous. The germline V gene has CDR1 SGHAT and CDR2 FQNNGV. The CDR3 has 15 residues. Trimming left V 4 bases short and J 1 base short, with 13 bases between.

CDR3 in amino acids: CASTTSGGSYEQYF. CDR3 nucleotide sequence: TGTGCCAGCACGACTAGCGGGGGTTCCTACGAGCAGTACTTC. V and J are TRBV7-2 and TRBJ2-7, with TRBD2 identical over 12 bases. From germline, CDR1 is SGHTA and CDR2 FQGNSA. The CDR3 runs 14 residues. The J segment lost 1 base and the V segment lost 7 bases, leaving 2 bases of the junction unmatched.

The table lists this clone with a few counts. The chain links TRBV19 to TRBJ2-2, with D hard to call. Germline CDR1 LNHDA, CDR2 SQIVND (reference sequence). This CDR3 is built from 12 residues. With 7 bases removed from V and 8 bases from J, the gap between germline ends came to 11 bases. The CDR3 region is CASTPPAGELFF. The CDR3 coding sequence is TGTGCCAGTACCCCCCCTGCGGGGGAGCTGTTTTTT.

The chain employs TRBV28 and TRBJ1-5, with 8 bases that match TRBD1. The ends lost 6 bases at V and 6 bases at J; junction bases unmatched: 19. The germline gives CDR1 MDHEN, CDR2 SYDVKM. The CDR3 runs 18 residues. CDR3 nucleotide sequence: TGTGCCAGCAGAATAGGGTTCGGACAGGGTTTGGCAGGTCAGCCCCAGCATTTT. Translating gives CASRIGFGQGLAGQPQHF.

The chain carries TRBV27 and TRBJ2-2, with a possible D match to TRBD2 (5 bases). Germline CDR1 and CDR2: MNHEY and SMNVEV (reference sequence). V was shortened by 5 bases and J by 5 bases, with 18 bases between the two germline ends. This CDR3 contains 16 residues. This CDR3 reads CASSGYQSPGTGELFF. In nucleotides, the CDR3 is TGTGCCAGCAGTGGATATCAGTCTCCGGGAACCGGGGAGCTGTTTTTT.